This T cell receptor beta chain was recovered during a study of cytomegalovirus exposure and HLA in healthy donors. V was cut by 1 base and J by 0 bases, with 11 bases left in between. Germline V gene data show CDR1 as KGHSH and CDR2 as LQKENI. CDR3 length: 16 amino acids. Broader study findings: A later analysis found most CMV-associated TCR beta chains apparently HLA-restricted. Most observed TCR sequences were rare, whereas some public TCRs were detected in many donors.

The primer mix had 60 Vbeta and 13 Jbeta primers. The repertoire was sequenced with immunoSEQ multiplex PCR; TCRdb's copy has only in-frame clones and lacks some. The profile covers roughly 120,000 clones, with more than 60% appearing a single time and 4% to 5% taken by the ten largest. This clone was recorded once. The antigen remains undetermined. The receptor was derived from a woman between 35 and 50 years old in good health and CMV-seronegative. This chain joins TRBV18 and TRBJ2-3; maybe TRBD2 (6 bases). The sequenced sample was PBMCs. CDR3 amino acids: CASSPLIAVSTDTQYF. The CDR3 DNA is TGTGCCAGCTCACCACTTATAGCGGTTAGCACAGATACGCAGTATTTT.